A single sample is the source of the 4 T cell receptor beta chains below, sequenced in a study of T-cell reconstitution after alpha-beta-depleted transplantation in children. The TCRbeta library was prepared with unique molecular identifiers. TCRdb passed the PCR reads through MiXCR, listing each CDR3 protein once. The data contain roughly 500,000 distinct CDR3 sequences, roughly an eighth of them singletons. Sequencing used PBMCs from the stem cell graft donor, obtained from the stem cell graft. The origin of the receptors is a human donor who donated a stem cell graft to a child with combined immunodeficiency.

Ten or more counts support this clonotype. The chain has TRBV10-3 and TRBJ2-7; 8 bases fit TRBD1. Unmatched junction bases numbered 5, after V lost 4 bases and J lost 0 bases. CDR1 is ENHRY, CDR2 SYGVKD, per germline. This CDR3 is built from 15 residues. The CDR3 bases are TGTGCCATCAGTGGCCGGGACAGGAGCTCCTACGAGCAGTACTTC. It yields the protein CAISGRDRSSYEQYF.

V is TRBV28 and J is TRBJ2-3, with 8 bases that match TRBD1. This CDR3 comprises 17 residues. In germline, CDR1 is MDHEN, CDR2 SYDVKM. Trimming removed 7 bases from V and 6 bases from J; junction bases left unmatched: 18. The CDR3 coding sequence is TGTGCCAGCAATCCAAAGGGGGCAGGGGGCTTGGCGGATACGCAGTATTTT. This encodes CASNPKGAGGLADTQYF. Full variable domain (outside the CDR3, taken from reference TRBV28 and TRBJ2-3): DVKVTQSSRYLVKRTGEKVFLECVQDMDHENMFWYRQDPGLGLRLIYFSYDVKMKEKGDIPEGYSVSREKKERFSLILESASTNQTSMYLCASNPKGAGGLADTQYFGPGTRLTVL.

About this clonotype: The junction departs from germline at one end; a sequencing error may be responsible. The rearrangement joins TRBV7-2 to TRBJ2-3; D possibly uses TRBD1 or TRBD2 (6 bases each). CDR3 length: 16 amino acids. Looked up from germline, CDR1 is SGHTA and CDR2 is FQGNSA. Here the CDR3 reads CASSGTWDMSIDTQYF. CDR3 DNA sequence: TGTGCCAGCAGCGGGACTTGGGACATGAGCATAGATACGCAGTATTTT.

The chain employs TRBV7-9 and TRBJ2-1, with TRBD2 matching over 11 bases. Per the germline V gene, CDR1 is SEHNR and CDR2 is FQNEAQ (reference sequence). V was clipped by 8 bases and J by 6 bases; unmatched bases: 9. This CDR3 spans 15 amino acids. The DNA for the CDR3 is TGTGCCAGCGGTTATAGCGGGAGGGCCCGCAATGAGCAGTTCTTC. It translates to CASGYSGRARNEQFF. Full variable domain (missing parts from reference TRBV7-9 and TRBJ2-1): DTGVSQNPRHKITKRGQNVTFRCDPISEHNRLYWYRQTLGQGPEFLTYFQNEAQLEKSRLLSDRFSAERPKGSFSTLEIQRTEQGDSAMYLCASGYSGRARNEQFFGPGTRLTVL.